The clone carrying this T cell receptor beta chain was seen only once. This sample stems from a study of blood T cell repertoires in COVID-19. Study details: From T cells, B-cell-depleted T cells, or PBMCs came the material, which was cDNA or gDNA.

J was trimmed by 2 bases and V by 6 bases; bases with no gene match: 11. CDR1 is SQVTM and CDR2 is ANQGSEA in the germline V gene. This CDR3 is built from 15 residues. Produced via immunoSEQ multiplex PCR; TCRdb's table is partial and in-frame only. The profile shows a few hundred thousand clones, about nine tenths of them singletons. This chain uses TRBV29-1 with TRBJ2-7; 9 nucleotides agree with TRBD1. The sequence came from a woman aged 25-40 years with active or convalescent COVID-19. The sequenced sample was peripheral blood. In DNA, the CDR3 is TGCAGCGTACAGGGGGCCCCCCAAGGGGCCTACGAGCAGTACTTC. The encoded protein is CSVQGAPQGAYEQYF.